This TCR beta chain was identified in a study of beta chain features in type 1 diabetes. Study results and limitations: Patients with Type 1 diabetes showed moderately but significantly shorter TCRB CDR3s in all four CD4+ subsets.

Expressed TCRB transcripts were sequenced, since all the RNA that had been isolated was reverse transcribed. Method: immunoSEQ multiplex PCR; TCRdb's copy keeps in-frame clones and lacks some. The sample consists of 640,000 or so clones, under 15% of them appearing once. CDR3 length: 11 residues. Germline-derived CDR1 and CDR2 are GTSNPN and SVGIG (reference sequence). This clone was seen more than once but under ten times. Its antigen remains unidentified. The sequenced material came from naive CD4+ T cells from blood. The sequence derives from a young man with type 1 diabetes. The J gene is TRBJ1-3, the V gene TRBV30; the D is unclear. CDR3 region: CAGSGGNTIYF. CDR3 sequence (DNA): TGTGCTGGTTCGGGCGGAAACACCATATATTTT.